A single sample gave rise to the 28 T cell receptor beta chains below, sequenced in a study of human T cells and chemical hapten exposure. The sample's time point: patch test 3, about 24 weeks after DPC sensitization. Noted treatment: therapeutic diphenylcyclopropenone sensitization with weekly scalp DPC. MiXCR was run by TCRdb on the RACE reads, yielding one entry per CDR3 protein. The sample records 150,000 to 200,000 distinct CDR3 sequences, roughly 26% being singletons. Here the sequenced sample was whole blood, taken in connection with sensitization to the hapten diphenylcyclopropenone (DPC). The receptor set was obtained from a woman between 18 and 29 years old with alopecia areata. Some clones in this sample may be carry-over from other donors' samples.

The chain carries TRBV12-3 or TRBV12-4 and TRBJ2-2; perhaps TRBD2 as D (5 bases). V lost 4 bases, J lost 7 bases, and 7 bases lay in between. The CDR3 is made up of 12 amino acids. The CDR3 nucleotides are TGTGCCAGCAGTTACAGCGGCGGGGAGCTGTTTTTT. Translating it yields CASSYSGGELFF.

The genes are TRBV6-5 and TRBJ1-1; possible D gene TRBD1, 6 bases. Germline loops: CDR1 MNHEY, CDR2 SVGAGI. Trimming took 0 bases from V and 5 from J, leaving 13 bases between them. The CDR3 sequence is 15 residues long. The CDR3 region is CASSYSRGGGTEAFF. CDR3 nucleotide sequence: TGTGCCAGCAGTTACTCGAGAGGGGGAGGGACTGAAGCTTTCTTT.

A single count supports this clonotype. The V and J genes are TRBV4-1 and TRBJ2-4; D is perhaps TRBD1 (6 bases). CDR1 and CDR2 (germline): MGHRA, YSYEKL. The V gene lost 0 bases and the J gene lost 3 bases, with 12 bases spanning the gap. CDR3 length equals 16 residues. The CDR3 is CASSQEGLGGKNIQYF. As DNA, the CDR3 is TGCGCCAGCAGCCAAGAGGGGTTAGGGGGCAAAAACATTCAGTACTTC.

This clonotype came up many times. The chain joins TRBV6-2 or TRBV6-3 to TRBJ2-7, with no clear D. The CDR3 has 11 residues. V lost 6 bases and J 2 bases, leaving 5 bases between the germline ends. Per germline, CDR1 MNHEY and CDR2 SVGEGT. As DNA, the CDR3 is TGTGCCAGCAGCTCGACCTACGAGCAGTACTTC. Translation: CASSSTYEQYF.

This chain joins TRBV6-2 or TRBV6-3 and TRBJ1-1; the D gene is possibly TRBD1 (5 bases). The CDR3 extends over 14 amino acids. The germline V gene has CDR1 MNHEY and CDR2 SVGEGT. The V end lost 5 bases, the J end lost 7 bases, and 17 bases lay between the germline ends. Here the CDR3 DNA reads TGTGCCAGCAGTCATCTTCAGGGTCAGAATGAAGCTTTCTTT. The encoded protein is CASSHLQGQNEAFF.

This clonotype occurred a few times. The J gene is TRBJ1-2, the V gene TRBV4-1, with 7 positions matching TRBD1. V shed 7 bases and J 7 bases; nucleotides not matched to a gene: 15. From germline, CDR1 is MGHRA and CDR2 YSYEKL. The CDR3 extends over 15 amino acids. The chain's CDR3 is CASKPLGQASSGYTF. The CDR3 nucleotides read TGCGCCAGCAAACCCCTAGGACAGGCTAGCTCTGGCTACACCTTC.

The chain uses TRBV29-1 and TRBJ2-1; the D is unclear. The V gene lost 0 bases and the J gene lost 7 bases, with 19 bases spanning the gap. Germline V gene data show CDR1 as SQVTM and CDR2 as ANQGSEA. The CDR3 is made up of 16 amino acids. This CDR3 is CSVEDLKDGFTNEQFF. The CDR3, as DNA: TGCAGCGTTGAAGATCTTAAGGATGGGTTTACAAATGAGCAGTTCTTC.

The chain recombines TRBV9 with TRBJ1-2; D gene ambiguous. The length of the CDR3 is 13 residues. With 0 bases removed from V and 6 bases from J, the gap between germline ends came to 9 bases. Per germline, CDR1 SGDLS and CDR2 YYNGEE. The CDR3, as DNA: TGTGCCAGCAGCGTAGAAGGTCGGAATGGCTACACCTTC. This translates into CASSVEGRNGYTF.

V and J are TRBV10-3 and TRBJ2-7, with D possibly being TRBD2 (7 bases). The germline V and J ends were trimmed by 6 bases and 3 bases, with 15 bases remaining between them. Germline assignment: CDR1 ENHRY and CDR2 SYGVKD. The CDR3 runs 14 residues. CDR3 nucleotide sequence: TGTGCCATCAGGAGGGGGGGGTCAGTCTACGAGCAGTACTTC. Amino acid sequence: CAIRRGGSVYEQYF.

The chain uses TRBV15 and TRBJ2-2; tentative D call: TRBD1 (5 bases). The CDR3 totals 14 residues. Trimming shortened V by 6 bases and J by 0 bases, and 8 bases separated the two germline ends. The V gene's germline CDR1 is LNHNV and CDR2 YYDKDF (reference sequence). CDR3 amino acids: CATRRQSNTGELFF. The DNA for the CDR3 is TGTGCCACCAGAAGACAGTCGAACACCGGGGAGCTGTTTTTT.

The chain has TRBV27 and TRBJ2-3; D is possibly TRBD2 (6 bases). The CDR3 contains 16 residues. The ends were cut back, 5 bases at V and 3 bases at J, with 18 bases in the middle. CDR1 and CDR2 (germline): MNHEY, SMNVEV (reference sequence). The CDR3 nucleotides are TGTGCCAGCAGTCGACTAGGCCCCACTCCGACAGATACGCAGTATTTT. The encoded protein is CASSRLGPTPTDTQYF.

The chain carries TRBV5-1 and TRBJ2-5; D gene unclear. Trimming took 3 bases from V and 6 from J, leaving 15 bases between them. Germline CDR1 SGHRS, CDR2 YFSETQ. The CDR3 length is 14 residues. As DNA, the CDR3 is TGCGCCAGCAGCTCCTCGGCAGTGGTAAAGACCCAGTACTTC. Translation gives CASSSSAVVKTQYF.

J is TRBJ2-1 and V is TRBV29-1, with TRBD2 identical over 9 bases. The V segment lost 4 bases and the J segment 3 bases; nucleotides outside the gene matches: 4. Germline V lookup: CDR1 SQVTM, CDR2 ANQGSEA. The length of the CDR3 is 14 residues. For the CDR3, the DNA is TGCAGCGTTGGGACTAGCGTCCGCTACAATGAGCAGTTCTTC. Residues: CSVGTSVRYNEQFF.

The sample holds a few counts of this clonotype. J is TRBJ2-1 and V is TRBV7-2, with D perhaps TRBD1 (6 bases). The ends were cut back, 7 bases at V and 4 bases at J, with 14 bases in the middle. Germline V gives CDR1 SGHTA, CDR2 FQGNSA. The CDR3 covers 14 residues. The CDR3 spells CASTRDTLYNEQFF. DNA for the CDR3: TGTGCCAGCACCCGGGACACCCTATACAATGAGCAGTTCTTC.

V is TRBV6-5 and J is TRBJ2-7; perhaps TRBD2 as D (5 bases). V was clipped by 0 bases and J by 6 bases, with 9 bases between them. The CDR3 contains 13 residues. The germline V gene encodes CDR1 MNHEY and CDR2 SVGAGI. CDR3 sequence reads: CASSYSSGLEQYF. CDR3 coding DNA: TGTGCCAGCAGTTACTCAAGCGGTCTCGAGCAGTACTTC.

The rearrangement joins TRBV5-1 to TRBJ1-2; the D gene is possibly TRBD1 (5 bases). V shed 7 bases and J shed 1 base, with 14 bases lying between them. The CDR3 is made up of 14 amino acids. Germline V gives CDR1 SGHRS, CDR2 YFSETQ. CDR3 nucleotide sequence: TGCGCCAGCGCGGGGCAGCTAGATAACTATGGCTACACCTTC. It encodes CASAGQLDNYGYTF. Full variable domain (rest looked up from reference TRBV5-1 and TRBJ1-2): KAGVTQTPRYLIKTRGQQVTLSCSPISGHRSVSWYQQTPGQGLQFLFEYFSETQRNKGNFPGRFSGRQFSNSRSEMNVSTLELGDSALYLCASAGQLDNYGYTFGSGTRLTVV.

The V call is TRBV5-6, the J call TRBJ2-1; 13 nucleotides align to TRBD2. This CDR3 spans 17 amino acids. V lost 7 bases to trimming and J lost 2 bases; unmatched junction nucleotides: 9. Looked up from germline, CDR1 is SGHDT and CDR2 is YYEEEE. The CDR3 DNA is TGTGCCAGCTCCCCCGGACTAGCGGGGGACCCCTACAATGAGCAGTTCTTC. This sequence encodes CASSPGLAGDPYNEQFF. Full variable domain (rest looked up from reference TRBV5-6 and TRBJ2-1): DAGVTQSPTHLIKTRGQQVTLRCSPKSGHDTVSWYQQALGQGPQFIFQYYEEEERQRGNFPDRFSGHQFPNYSSELNVNALLLGDSALYLCASSPGLAGDPYNEQFFGPGTRLTVL.

This clonotype appeared a few times. The chain joins TRBV21-1 to TRBJ2-3; the table's D call, TRBD1, has no DNA check behind it. TRBV21-1 is recorded as a pseudogene. The CDR3 spans 13 residues. The CDR3 spells CASAPGGTDTQYF. The DNA of the CDR3 is TGTGCCAGCGCCCCCGGAGGCACAGATACGCAGTATTTT.

This clonotype showed up just a few times. The rearrangement uses TRBV12-3 or TRBV12-4 and TRBJ2-7, with 10 bases lining up with TRBD2. The CDR3 totals 14 residues. J lost 4 bases, V lost 6 bases, and 6 bases had no gene match. CDR3 in DNA: TGTGCCAGCAGGATTTCTAGCGGGAGTTACGAGCAGTACTTC. This encodes CASRISSGSYEQYF.

V is TRBV7-9 and J is TRBJ2-3; D remains ambiguous. V was cut by 8 bases and J by 2 bases, with 8 bases left in between. The CDR3 covers 12 residues. Germline V CDR1 and CDR2: SEHNR, FQNEAQ (reference sequence). This CDR3 is CASGLLTDTQYF. CDR3 coding DNA: TGTGCCAGCGGGCTTCTCACAGATACGCAGTATTTT.

The V and J genes are TRBV7-9 and TRBJ2-3; 7 nucleotides line up with TRBD2. The length of the CDR3 is 14 residues. From germline, CDR1 is SEHNR and CDR2 FQNEAQ (reference sequence). Trimming took 5 bases from V and 2 from J; bases not matched to a gene: 4. Here the CDR3 reads CASSQRGFTDTQYF. In DNA form, the CDR3 reads TGTGCCAGCAGCCAGCGGGGTTTCACAGATACGCAGTATTTT.

The J gene is TRBJ2-2, the V gene TRBV6-6, with 12 bases identical to TRBD2. Germline loops: CDR1 MNHNY, CDR2 SVGAGI (reference sequence). The CDR3 is made up of 15 amino acids. V was clipped by 7 bases and J by 5 bases; unmatched bases: 5. This CDR3 reads CASTSGGAGTGELFF. The DNA of the CDR3 is TGTGCCAGCACTAGCGGGGGGGCCGGTACCGGGGAGCTGTTTTTT.

The chain combines TRBV9 with TRBJ2-3; D possibly corresponds to TRBD2 (6 bases). This CDR3 comprises 14 residues. Trimming removed 3 bases from V and 0 bases from J, with 8 bases in between. CDR1 SGDLS and CDR2 YYNGEE come from the germline V gene. Here the CDR3 DNA reads TGTGCCAGCAGCGAGAGCGGGAGCACAGATACGCAGTATTTT. Translating gives CASSESGSTDTQYF.

The chain recombines TRBV4-3 with TRBJ1-4, with D tentatively TRBD1 (6 bases). The CDR3 covers 17 residues. Trimming shortened V by 1 base and J by 7 bases, and 19 bases separated the two germline ends. CDR1 and CDR2 from the germline V gene are LGHNA and YSLEER. The CDR3 coding sequence is TGCGCCAGCAGCCAAGGGGCCGCAGGGGCGCTCCGTGAAAAACTGTTTTTT. Encoded protein: CASSQGAAGALREKLFF.

This clonotype turned up a few times. This chain's CDR3 is CASSQGGRAKNIQYF. The CDR3 DNA sequence: TGTGCCAGCAGTCAAGGGGGACGAGCCAAAAACATTCAGTACTTC. The chain carries TRBV2 and TRBJ2-4, with a weak D call TRBD1 (6 bases). The CDR3 spans 15 residues. Germline CDR1 SNHLY, CDR2 FYNNEI. V gave up 5 bases and J gave up 0 bases, with 11 bases separating them.

The CDR3 protein is CASSLATGTVSGLAVYEQYF. The CDR3 coding sequence is TGCGCCAGCAGCTTGGCAACCGGGACAGTGTCCGGACTAGCGGTCTACGAGCAGTACTTC. The chain uses TRBV5-1 and TRBJ2-7; 10 bases align to TRBD2. This CDR3 region has 20 residues. Germline V gives CDR1 SGHRS, CDR2 YFSETQ. The V and J ends lost 0 bases and 3 bases, in that order; junction bases with no gene match: 18.

This chain uses TRBV7-7 with TRBJ2-7, with D maybe TRBD1 (5 bases). Germline values: CDR1 SSHAT, CDR2 FNYEAQ (reference sequence). V was clipped by 5 bases and J by 7 bases, with 27 bases between them. The CDR3 is 17 amino acids. The CDR3 DNA follows: TGTGCCAGCAGCCCAGGGCGCATAGGGGATTCATCTACGGAGCAGTACTTC. Protein product: CASSPGRIGDSSTEQYF. Full variable domain (outside the CDR3, taken from reference TRBV7-7 and TRBJ2-7): GAGVSQSPRYKVTKRGQDVTLRCDPISSHATLYWYQQALGQGPEFLTYFNYEAQPDKSGLPSDRFSAERPEGSISTLTIQRTEQRDSAMYRCASSPGRIGDSSTEQYFGPGTRLTVT.

This clonotype showed up just a few times. The gene calls are TRBV5-4 and TRBJ2-1; 13 bases line up with TRBD2. The CDR3 is 16 amino acids. The V gene end was trimmed by 3 bases and the J gene end by 8 bases; junction bases not matched to a gene: 8. Germline V gene sequence: CDR1 SGHNT, CDR2 YYREEE (reference sequence). CDR3 sequence (DNA): TGTGCCAGCAGCTACCGGACTAGCGGGAGTGCCCATGAGCAGTTCTTC. Protein product: CASSYRTSGSAHEQFF.